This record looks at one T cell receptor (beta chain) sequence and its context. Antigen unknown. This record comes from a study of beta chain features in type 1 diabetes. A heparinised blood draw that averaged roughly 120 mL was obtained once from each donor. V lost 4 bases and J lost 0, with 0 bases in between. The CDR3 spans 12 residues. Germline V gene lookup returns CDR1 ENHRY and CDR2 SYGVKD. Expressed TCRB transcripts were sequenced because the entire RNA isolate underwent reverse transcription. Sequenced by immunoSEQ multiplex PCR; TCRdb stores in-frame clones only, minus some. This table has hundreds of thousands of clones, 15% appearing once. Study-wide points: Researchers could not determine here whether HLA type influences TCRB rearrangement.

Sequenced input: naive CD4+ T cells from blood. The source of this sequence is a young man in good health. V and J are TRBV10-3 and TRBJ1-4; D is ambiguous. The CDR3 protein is CAISATNEKLFF. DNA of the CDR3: TGTGCCATCAGTGCAACTAATGAAAAACTGTTTTTT.